The entry below describes one T cell receptor beta chain. Some clones are missing from TCRdb's copy, which holds only in-frame ones; the method was immunoSEQ multiplex PCR. Of about 16,000 clones listed, more than 75% are singletons. This specimen comes from a study of technical replicates of blood from a handful of donors. The receptor was isolated from a human donor in good health. Sequencing used PBMCs.

The DNA of the CDR3 is TGTGCCAGCGCTCCCTACACCGGGACTAGCGGACACAATGAGCAGTTCTTC. Protein sequence: CASAPYTGTSGHNEQFF. The chain couples TRBV5-6 to TRBJ2-1; 11 bases are a match to TRBD2. Per the germline V gene, CDR1 is SGHDT and CDR2 is YYEEEE. This CDR3 is built from 17 residues. V lost 7 bases, J lost 5 bases, and 14 bases stayed unmatched. Full variable domain (missing parts from reference TRBV5-6 and TRBJ2-1): DAGVTQSPTHLIKTRGQQVTLRCSPKSGHDTVSWYQQALGQGPQFIFQYYEEEERQRGNFPDRFSGHQFPNYSSELNVNALLLGDSALYLCASAPYTGTSGHNEQFFGPGTRLTVL.